These T cell receptor beta chains were read from a single sample in a study of blood T cell repertoires in COVID-19. Profiling relied on immunoSEQ multiplex PCR, and the TCRdb table lists in-frame clones only, not all of them. This table holds approximately 41,000 clones, around nine tenths found once. Sequences were obtained from peripheral blood. Source of these receptors: a middle-aged man with active COVID-19. The CDR3 runs from the conserved cysteine through the conserved F or W. D genes are given only for firm matches. Clone size is given for some rows only: seen once, a few or many times, or a class if the clone is expanded.

TRBJ1-1 NA NA TRBV4-1 TGCGCCAGCAGCCAATACCCCTTTGGGGGCCAGAACACTGAAGCTTTCTTT CASSQYPFGGQNTEAFF
TRBJ1-2 NA TRBD1 TRBV3-1/TRBV3-2 TGTGCCAGCACCCGACAGGGCAGCTATGGCTACACCTTC CASTRQGSYGYTF
TRBJ1-5 few TRBD1 TRBV6-5 TGTGCCAGCAGTTACGGACAGGGGAGGCAGCCCCAGCATTTT CASSYGQGRQPQHF
TRBJ2-1 NA TRBD2 TRBV19 TGTGCCAGTAGTGGGGCGGGAGGGCAGTATGAGCAGTTCTTC CASSGAGGQYEQFF
TRBJ2-2 few NA TRBV9 TGTGCCAGCAGCGTAGCAGGGTCGGACACCGGGGAGCTGTTTTTT CASSVAGSDTGELFF
TRBJ2-5 NA TRBD2 TRBV7-9 TGTGCCAGCAGCTGGGCGGGAGGCGAGACCCAGTACTTC CASSWAGGETQYF
TRBJ2-7 NA TRBD2 TRBV6-2/TRBV6-3 TGTGCCAGCAGTCTCGGGGGTACTAGCGGAAATTACGAGCAGTACTTC CASSLGGTSGNYEQYF
TRBJ2-2 NA TRBD2 TRBV19 TGTGCCAGTAGTAGCGGACTAGCGGGGAACACCGGGGAGCTGTTTTTT CASSSGLAGNTGELFF
TRBJ2-5 NA NA TRBV7-2 TGTGCCAGCAGCTTTAACGGAGGCCGAGAGACCCAGTACTTC CASSFNGGRETQYF
TRBJ2-1 once NA TRBV7-3 TGTGCCAGCAGCTCCGGGGTTTCCCCCTACAATGAGCAGTTCTTC CASSSGVSPYNEQFF
TRBJ2-7 NA NA TRBV3-1/TRBV3-2 TGTGCCAGCAGCCCCCGGTTCTCCTACGAGCAGTACTTC CASSPRFSYEQYF
TRBJ2-7 NA TRBD2 TRBV4-3 TGCGCCAGCAGCCAAGCGGTAGCGGGATCCTACGAGCAGTACTTC CASSQAVAGSYEQYF
TRBJ1-4 NA NA TRBV2 TGTGCCAGTACAGGAAATAATGAAAAACTGTTTTTT CASTGNNEKLFF
TRBJ2-1 NA TRBD2 TRBV30 TGTGCCTGGAGTACAACTAGCGGGAGGAATCTGGCCTACAATGAGCAGTTCTTC CAWSTTSGRNLAYNEQFF
TRBJ1-6 few NA TRBV5-8 TGTGCCAGCAGCTTGGGATCCGAGGTGGATTCACCCCTCCACTTT CASSLGSEVDSPLHF
TRBJ1-1 NA NA TRBV10-3 TGTGCCATCAGTGAGGCGGATAACACTGAAGCTTTCTTT CAISEADNTEAFF
TRBJ2-1 NA TRBD2 TRBV19 TGTGCCAGTAGTCCTTTAGCGGGAGCTTGGCACAATGAGCAGTTCTTC CASSPLAGAWHNEQFF
TRBJ2-1 NA NA TRBV24-1 TGTGCCACCAGTGATTTGGGACAGTCTGCCGCTGAGCAGTTCTTC CATSDLGQSAAEQFF
TRBJ2-5 NA NA TRBV11-2 TGTGCCAGCAGCTCCGGGGTCCAAGAGACCCAGTACTTC CASSSGVQETQYF
TRBJ2-7 NA NA TRBV29-1 TGCAGCGTTATGTGGGACTCCGCCTCCTACGAGCAGTACTTC CSVMWDSASYEQYF
TRBJ2-3 NA TRBD2 TRBV15 TGTGCCACCAGCAGATCACTAGCGGGAGAGGTATATACGCAGTATTTT CATSRSLAGEVYTQYF
TRBJ2-4 NA NA TRBV27 TGTGCCAGCAGTCCCCCCATTTCTAGTTTAAACATTCAGTACTTC CASSPPISSLNIQYF
TRBJ2-7 few NA TRBV5-1 TGCGCCAGCAGCCCGGCTCGACTGGATTACGAGCAGTACTTC CASSPARLDYEQYF
TRBJ1-5 NA NA TRBV30 TGTGCCTGGAGTGTAGAGGCCTCTCGGCCCCAGCATTTT CAWSVEASRPQHF
TRBJ2-2 NA TRBD2 TRBV11-3 TGTGCCAGCGCAGGCGGGGGCACCGGGGAGCTGTTTTTT CASAGGGTGELFF
TRBJ2-1 NA TRBD2 TRBV7-9 TGTGCCAGCAGCGCTCCCGATAGCGGGAGGGGAAATGAGCAGTTCTTC CASSAPDSGRGNEQFF
TRBJ2-1 NA NA TRBV24-1 TGTGCCACCAGTGTCAACGGACTTGACGTAAAGAGCAATGAGCAGTTCTTC CATSVNGLDVKSNEQFF
TRBJ2-1 once TRBD2 TRBV3-1/TRBV3-2 TGTGCCAGCAGCCCAGGCCCGAGACTAGCGGGAGCATCTGAGCAGTTCTTC CASSPGPRLAGASEQFF